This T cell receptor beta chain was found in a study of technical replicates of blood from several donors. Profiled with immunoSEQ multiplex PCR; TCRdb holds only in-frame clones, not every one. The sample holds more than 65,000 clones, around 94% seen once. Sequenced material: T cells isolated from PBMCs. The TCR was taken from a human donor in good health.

The CDR3 loop is CAWSMGLAPNEQFF. The CDR3, as DNA: TGTGCCTGGAGTATGGGACTAGCGCCAAATGAGCAGTTCTTC. The chain links TRBV30 to TRBJ2-1; TRBD2 aligns across 10 bases. The CDR3 contains 14 residues. In germline, CDR1 is GTSNPN, CDR2 SVGIG (reference sequence). The junction had 5 bases not matched to a gene; V was cut back by 2 bases and J by 7 bases.